What follows are 29 T cell receptor beta chains derived from one specimen sequenced in a study of T-cell reconstitution after alpha-beta-depleted transplantation in children. The library targeted TCRbeta and was prepared with unique molecular identifiers. A single record per CDR3 protein comes from TCRdb applying MiXCR to the PCR reads. There are 75,000 to 100,000 distinct CDR3 sequences in the sample; 6.5% to 8.5% occur only once, and more than 6.5% lies in the top ten. The sequencing here drew on PBMCs from the stem cell graft donor, taken from the stem cell graft. The receptors shown here come from a human donor who donated a stem cell graft to a child with congenital amegakaryocytic thrombocytopenia.

This clonotype was found many times. One end of the junction fails to match germline, which may point to a read error. V and J are TRBV3-1 and TRBJ2-5, with D uncertain. Per the germline V gene, CDR1 is LGHDT and CDR2 is YNNKEL (reference sequence). The CDR3 spans 11 residues. The CDR3 sequence is CASTQEGTQYF. The CDR3 DNA reads as TGTGCCAGCACCCAAGAAGGGACCCAGTACTTC.

This clonotype was found many times. The genes are TRBV4-2 and TRBJ2-2, with D perhaps TRBD2 (6 bases). CDR1 and CDR2 from the germline V gene are LGHNA and YNFKEQ. The CDR3 covers 16 residues. V was shortened by 4 bases and J by 5 bases, with 17 bases between the two germline ends. CDR3 sequence reads: CASSPRGGVQTGELFF. The CDR3 nucleotides read TGTGCCAGCAGCCCCCGGGGCGGGGTACAAACCGGGGAGCTGTTTTTT.

The sample holds many counts of this clonotype. The chain carries TRBV11-2 and TRBJ2-3; TRBD2 aligns across 8 bases. The CDR3 is made up of 15 amino acids. The ends lost 5 bases at V and 0 bases at J; junction bases unmatched: 4. From germline, CDR1 is SGHAT and CDR2 FQNNGV. As DNA, the CDR3 is TGTGCCAGCAGCCCGGGGACTAGTAGCACAGATACGCAGTATTTT. This codes for CASSPGTSSTDTQYF.

This clonotype appeared many times. V gene TRBV27 combines with J gene TRBJ2-3; 7 bases line up with TRBD2. The V gene's germline CDR1 is MNHEY and CDR2 SMNVEV (reference sequence). The J segment lost 3 bases and the V segment lost 7 bases, leaving 10 bases of the junction unmatched. The CDR3 totals 15 residues. CDR3 region: CASTTKRGVTDTQYF. CDR3 nucleotide sequence: TGTGCCAGCACCACAAAGCGGGGTGTGACAGATACGCAGTATTTT.

The table lists this clonotype with many counts. The chain carries TRBV10-3 and TRBJ2-5; D is ambiguous. CDR3 length equals 12 residues. V was shortened by 0 bases and J by 5 bases, with 4 bases between the two germline ends. CDR1 is ENHRY and CDR2 is SYGVKD in the germline V gene. In DNA, the CDR3 is TGTGCCATCAGTGAGTCGAGGGAGACCCAGTACTTC. It translates to CAISESRETQYF.

This clonotype was observed at least ten times. V usage is TRBV15 and J usage is TRBJ2-6; no definite D call. The CDR3 is 16 amino acids. V shed 5 bases and J shed 4 bases, with 15 bases lying between them. CDR1 LNHNV and CDR2 YYDKDF come from the germline V gene (reference sequence). The CDR3 loop reads CATSQVPTRGANVLTF. The DNA for the CDR3 is TGTGCCACCAGCCAGGTCCCAACGCGGGGGGCCAACGTCCTGACTTTC. Using reference TRBV15 and TRBJ2-6 for the parts outside the CDR3, the full variable domain is DAMVIQNPRYQVTQFGKPVTLSCSQTLNHNVMYWYQQKSSQAPKLLFHYYDKDFNNEADTPDNFQSRRPNTSFCFLDIRSPGLGDTAMYLCATSQVPTRGANVLTFGAGSRLTVL.

The rearrangement links TRBV6-9 to TRBJ2-3, with D maybe TRBD2 (6 bases). Trimming cost V 11 bases and J 4 bases, with 25 bases left between them. The CDR3 contains 16 residues. Germline V gene lookup returns CDR1 MNHGY and CDR2 SVAAGI. The CDR3 DNA sequence: TGTGCCGCCAGTTATTTTTTGCGGGGCGGCGCAGATACGCAGTATTTT. Residues: CAASYFLRGGADTQYF.

This clonotype was picked up many times. The J gene is TRBJ1-1, the V gene TRBV5-1, with TRBD1 matching 8 bases. The CDR3 loop spans 18 amino acids. Germline V gene lookup returns CDR1 SGHRS and CDR2 YFSETQ. V was clipped by 0 bases and J by 5 bases; unmatched bases: 15. Here the CDR3 reads CASSLAAGQGQVRTEAFF. CDR3 DNA sequence: TGCGCCAGCAGCTTGGCCGCCGGACAGGGACAAGTAAGGACTGAAGCTTTCTTT.

This clonotype was recorded many times. The V and J genes are TRBV7-9 and TRBJ2-1; no clear D. V was trimmed by 5 bases and J by 8 bases, leaving 16 bases between them. Germline CDR1 is SEHNR and CDR2 is FQNEAQ (reference sequence). The CDR3 runs 14 residues. The CDR3: CASSTFQDGDEQFF. For the CDR3, the DNA is TGTGCCAGCAGCACATTTCAGGACGGCGATGAGCAGTTCTTC.

This clonotype has a count of ten or more. The CDR3 loop is CASSLASGTYEQYF. The CDR3 DNA reads TGTGCCAGCAGCTTAGCTAGCGGTACCTACGAGCAGTACTTC. This sequence joins TRBV7-2 and TRBJ2-7; a weak D match, TRBD2 (6 bases). From germline, CDR1 is SGHTA and CDR2 FQGNSA. V dropped 0 bases and J dropped 2 bases, with 8 bases sitting between them. This CDR3 is built from 14 residues.

Comments on this clonotype: The junction shows a germline mismatch at one end, possibly a read error. This chain uses TRBV6-5 with TRBJ2-2, with D perhaps given as TRBD1 or TRBD2 (5 bases each). There are 15 residues in the CDR3. Germline loops: CDR1 MNHEY, CDR2 SVGAGI. CDR3 in amino acids: CASSYSPGFTGELFF. As DNA, the CDR3 is TGTGCCAGCAGTTACTCGCCAGGGTTCACCGGGGAGCTGTTTTTC.

In its sample, this clonotype was seen many times. The gene calls are TRBV12-3 or TRBV12-4 and TRBJ1-1; D is unclear. The CDR3 length is 13 residues. Trimming took off 6 bases at V and 5 bases at J, with 13 bases between the two ends. In nucleotides, the CDR3 is TGTGCCAGCAGGAGGGATGTAGGGACTGAAGCTTTCTTT. Its translation is CASRRDVGTEAFF.

This clonotype was seen at least ten times. The chain couples TRBV29-1 to TRBJ2-3, with unresolved D. Trimming left V 4 bases short and J 2 bases short, with 10 bases between. CDR1 is SQVTM and CDR2 is ANQGSEA in the germline V gene. This CDR3 has 13 residues. The CDR3 loop reads CSVAVDFTDTQYF. The CDR3 DNA reads as TGCAGCGTTGCCGTAGACTTCACAGATACGCAGTATTTT.

This clonotype was counted ten times or more. This chain uses TRBV7-2 with TRBJ2-7; D unresolved. Germline V gives CDR1 SGHTA, CDR2 FQGNSA. V lost 1 base to trimming and J lost 0 bases, with 10 bases between them. This CDR3 is 15 amino acids long. The CDR3 nucleotides are TGTGCCAGCAGCTTAGGCGCTGTCAGCTCCTACGAGCAGTACTTC. This codes for CASSLGAVSSYEQYF.

There are many counts of this clonotype. The rearrangement joins TRBV3-1 to TRBJ1-6; D remains unclear. CDR1 and CDR2 (germline): LGHDT, YNNKEL (reference sequence). Trimming pared 2 bases from V and 8 bases from J, leaving 10 bases between. This CDR3 region has 14 residues. The CDR3 loop is CASSQWQVYSPLHF. For the CDR3, the DNA is TGTGCCAGCAGCCAATGGCAGGTGTATTCACCCCTCCACTTT.

This clonotype was observed at least ten times. The V gene is TRBV7-9, the J gene TRBJ2-1, with a tentative D call TRBD2 (5 bases). Germline V CDR1 and CDR2: SEHNR, FQNEAQ (reference sequence). Deletions cut 5 bases from V and 4 bases from J, with 21 bases between. This CDR3 comprises 17 residues. Written as DNA, the CDR3 is TGTGCCAGCAGCCCCCCTGCAAAAGCGGAGCATTACAATGAGCAGTTCTTC. Its translation is CASSPPAKAEHYNEQFF.

The rearrangement uses TRBV18 and TRBJ1-5; D call uncertain. From germline, CDR1 is KGHSH and CDR2 LQKENI. V lost 3 bases and J lost 5, with 8 bases in between. CDR3 length: 13 residues. DNA for the CDR3: TGTGCCAGCTCACCGGCGGATCATCAGCCCCAGCATTTT. Translated: CASSPADHQPQHF.

This clonotype was recorded many times. The chain links TRBV7-9 to TRBJ2-1; D is unresolved. The germline V gene has CDR1 SEHNR and CDR2 FQNEAQ (reference sequence). V lost 5 bases to trimming and J lost 14 bases, with 16 bases between them. The CDR3 runs to 12 residues. CDR3 bases: TGTGCCAGCAGCACACTACAGACGGTAAAGTTCTTC. It yields the protein CASSTLQTVKFF. The full variable domain, completed using reference TRBV7-9 and TRBJ2-1, is DTGVSQNPRHKITKRGQNVTFRCDPISEHNRLYWYRQTLGQGPEFLTYFQNEAQLEKSRLLSDRFSAERPKGSFSTLEIQRTEQGDSAMYLCASSTLQTVKFFGPGTRLTVL.

V is TRBV12-3 or TRBV12-4 and J is TRBJ2-7; the match to TRBD1 covers 8 bases. This CDR3 region has 13 residues. The V gene end was trimmed by 6 bases and the J gene end by 3 bases; junction bases not matched to a gene: 4. In nucleotides, the CDR3 is TGTGCCAGCAGAAGGACAGGGTTCTACGAGCAGTACTTC. Its translation: CASRRTGFYEQYF.

Many counts were recorded for this clonotype. The chain links TRBV3-1 to TRBJ2-1; D is ambiguous. In germline, CDR1 is LGHDT, CDR2 YNNKEL (reference sequence). This CDR3 contains 16 residues. Trimming stripped 2 bases from V and 1 base from J, with 12 bases between. The CDR3 DNA sequence: TGTGCCAGCAGCCAACGCGGTGCGGAATCCTACAATGAGCAGTTCTTC. Translated: CASSQRGAESYNEQFF.

This clonotype showed up many times. This chain links TRBV7-2 with TRBJ2-2; 8 nucleotides match TRBD2. V shed 1 base and J 8 bases; nucleotides not matched to a gene: 12. CDR1 is SGHTA and CDR2 is FQGNSA in the germline V gene. The CDR3 extends over 17 amino acids. CDR3 in DNA: TGTGCCAGCAGCTTAGTCCGGGAGGGCCTGAGGAAAGGGGAGCTGTTTTTT. Translation: CASSLVREGLRKGELFF.

This clonotype was seen ten or more times. The V call is TRBV2, the J call TRBJ2-1; D call uncertain. Trimming stripped 5 bases from V and 1 base from J, with 9 bases between. The CDR3 length is 14 residues. Germline loops: CDR1 SNHLY, CDR2 FYNNEI. The CDR3 here is CASSLGSSYNEQFF. As DNA, the CDR3 is TGTGCCAGCAGTCTGGGGTCATCCTACAATGAGCAGTTCTTC.

This clonotype showed up many times. The rearrangement links TRBV7-9 to TRBJ2-7, with TRBD2 matching over 10 bases. Trimming took 5 bases from V and 0 from J; bases not matched to a gene: 7. Germline lookup yields CDR1 SEHNR and CDR2 FQNEAQ (reference sequence). CDR3 length: 16 amino acids. This chain's CDR3 is CASSTRTSGTSYEQYF. CDR3 in DNA: TGTGCCAGCAGCACCCGGACTAGCGGCACCTCCTACGAGCAGTACTTC.

This clonotype was seen at least ten times. V is TRBV20-1 and J is TRBJ2-1, with 8 bases aligning to TRBD2. The CDR3 length is 15 residues. V shed 5 bases, J shed 0 bases, and the junction held 6 bases outside the gene matches. Germline V CDR1 and CDR2: DFQATT, SNEGSKA (reference sequence). CDR3 sequence: CSASRGASSYNEQFF. DNA for the CDR3: TGCAGTGCTTCGCGGGGGGCCAGCTCCTACAATGAGCAGTTCTTC.

This clonotype was observed many times. The chain links TRBV20-1 to TRBJ1-5, with D possibly TRBD1 on 5 matching bases. The germline V and J ends were trimmed by 0 bases and 6 bases, with 6 bases remaining between them. The CDR3 contains 12 residues. Germline assignment: CDR1 DFQATT and CDR2 SNEGSKA (reference sequence). The CDR3 reads CSAREGGQPQHF. The CDR3 DNA sequence: TGCAGTGCTAGAGAGGGGGGTCAGCCCCAGCATTTT.

This clonotype was picked up many times. The gene calls are TRBV12-3 or TRBV12-4 and TRBJ2-7; 7 nucleotides agree with TRBD1. CDR3 length equals 13 residues. V shed 6 bases and J 5 bases; nucleotides not matched to a gene: 7. CDR3 sequence (DNA): TGTGCCAGCAGAATTTCGACAGGGCACGAGCAGTACTTC. Encoded protein: CASRISTGHEQYF.

This clonotype was counted at least ten times. The chain couples TRBV29-1 to TRBJ1-1; no reliable D call. The CDR3 consists of 12 residues. Looked up from germline, CDR1 is SQVTM and CDR2 is ANQGSEA. V was trimmed by 1 base and J by 8 bases, leaving 11 bases between them. The CDR3 DNA reads TGCAGCGTTGAAGTTTCGGCCAGCGAAGCTTTCTTT. Translating gives CSVEVSASEAFF.

The chain uses TRBV14 and TRBJ2-3, with D hard to call. The V end lost 0 bases, the J end lost 1 base, and 11 bases lay between the germline ends. The germline V gene has CDR1 SGHDN and CDR2 FVKESK. This CDR3 has 16 amino acids. CDR3 residues: CASSQDRLRGTDTQYF. CDR3 bases: TGTGCCAGCAGCCAAGATCGACTCAGAGGCACAGATACGCAGTATTTT.

This clonotype has at least ten counts. The V gene is TRBV20-1, the J gene TRBJ2-5; D is perhaps TRBD2 (7 bases). V shed 3 bases and J shed 4 bases, with 21 bases lying between them. This CDR3 has 16 amino acids. CDR1 and CDR2 from the germline V gene are DFQATT and SNEGSKA (reference sequence). The CDR3 here is CSASPQAGHIRETQYF. CDR3 nucleotide sequence: TGCAGTGCTAGTCCCCAAGCGGGACATATTAGAGAGACCCAGTACTTC.